The clone carrying this TCR beta chain was seen a handful of times. CDR1 is SGHRS, CDR2 YFSETQ, per germline. V lost 6 bases and J lost 4; bases outside the gene matches: 10. CDR3 length: 15 amino acids. The sample belongs to a study of blood T cell repertoires in COVID-19. Only in-frame clones appear in the TCRdb table, and some are missing; sequencing was by immunoSEQ multiplex PCR. The sample gives under 250,000 clones, around 85% of which show up once; around 6.4% is in the top ten. The receptor was derived from a woman between 55 and 75 years old with active or convalescent COVID-19. V and J are TRBV5-1 and TRBJ2-1, with 7 positions matching TRBD1. Sequenced: peripheral blood. The CDR3 loop reads CASTPTGLVYNEQFF. CDR3 sequence (DNA): TGCGCCAGCACCCCGACAGGGCTGGTATACAATGAGCAGTTCTTC.